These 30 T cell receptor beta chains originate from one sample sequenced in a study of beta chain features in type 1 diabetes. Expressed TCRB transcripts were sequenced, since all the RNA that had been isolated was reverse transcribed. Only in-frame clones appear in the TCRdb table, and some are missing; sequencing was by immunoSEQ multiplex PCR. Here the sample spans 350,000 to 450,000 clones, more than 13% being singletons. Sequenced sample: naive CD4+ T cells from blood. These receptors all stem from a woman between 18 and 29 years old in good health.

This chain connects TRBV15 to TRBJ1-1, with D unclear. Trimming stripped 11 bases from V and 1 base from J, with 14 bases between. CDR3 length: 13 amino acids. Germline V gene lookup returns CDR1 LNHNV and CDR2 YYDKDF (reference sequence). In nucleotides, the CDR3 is TGTGCCTCGAAGAGGTCTTCGAACACTGAAGCTTTCTTT. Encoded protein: CASKRSSNTEAFF. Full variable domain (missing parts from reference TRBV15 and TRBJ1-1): DAMVIQNPRYQVTQFGKPVTLSCSQTLNHNVMYWYQQKSSQAPKLLFHYYDKDFNNEADTPDNFQSRRPNTSFCFLDIRSPGLGDTAMYLCASKRSSNTEAFFGQGTRLTVV.

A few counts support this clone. CDR3 in amino acids: CASLGTVSYNEQFF. As DNA, the CDR3 is TGTGCCAGCCTCGGGACAGTCTCCTACAATGAGCAGTTCTTC. This chain joins TRBV6-6 and TRBJ2-1; 7 bases agree with TRBD1. The CDR3 loop spans 14 amino acids. Looked up from germline, CDR1 is MNHNY and CDR2 is SVGAGI (reference sequence). V dropped 8 bases and J dropped 0; count of bases not matched to a gene: 4.

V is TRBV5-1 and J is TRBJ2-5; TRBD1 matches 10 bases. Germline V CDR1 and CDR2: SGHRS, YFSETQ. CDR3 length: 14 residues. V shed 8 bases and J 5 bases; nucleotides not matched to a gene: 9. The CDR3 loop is CASRTGGAHETQYF. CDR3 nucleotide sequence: TGCGCCAGTCGGACAGGGGGAGCCCACGAGACCCAGTACTTC.

DNA of the CDR3: TGTGCCAGCAGTAAGTGGGAGTTTCGGACTGAAGCTTTCTTT. Translated, it gives CASSKWEFRTEAFF. The rearrangement links TRBV7-3 to TRBJ1-1; no firm D call. Trimming cost V 6 bases and J 5 bases, with 16 bases left between them. The CDR3 consists of 14 residues. Germline CDR1 is SGHTA and CDR2 is FQGTGA.

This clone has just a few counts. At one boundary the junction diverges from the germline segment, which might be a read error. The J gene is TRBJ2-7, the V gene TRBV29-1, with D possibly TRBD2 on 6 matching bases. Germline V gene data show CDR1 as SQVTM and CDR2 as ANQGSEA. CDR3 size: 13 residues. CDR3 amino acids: CSVEEVPGLPFKF. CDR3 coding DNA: TGCAGCGTTGAAGAGGTCCCGGGACTCCCCTTTAAATTC.

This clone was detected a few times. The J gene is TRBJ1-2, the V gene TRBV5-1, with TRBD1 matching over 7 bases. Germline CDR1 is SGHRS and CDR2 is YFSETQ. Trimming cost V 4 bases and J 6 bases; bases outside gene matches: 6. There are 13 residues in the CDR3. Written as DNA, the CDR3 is TGCGCCAGCAGCCCAAGACAGGGAGATGGCTACACCTTC. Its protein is CASSPRQGDGYTF. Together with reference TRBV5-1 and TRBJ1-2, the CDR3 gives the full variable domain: KAGVTQTPRYLIKTRGQQVTLSCSPISGHRSVSWYQQTPGQGLQFLFEYFSETQRNKGNFPGRFSGRQFSNSRSEMNVSTLELGDSALYLCASSPRQGDGYTFGSGTRLTVV.

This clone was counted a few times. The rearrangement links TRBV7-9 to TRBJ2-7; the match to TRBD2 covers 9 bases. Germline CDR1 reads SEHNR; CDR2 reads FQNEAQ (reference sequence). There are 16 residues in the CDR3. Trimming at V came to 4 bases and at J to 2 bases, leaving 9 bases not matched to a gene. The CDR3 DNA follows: TGTGCCAGCAGCTCCAAAATGGCTAGCGGGGCCTACGAGCAGTACTTC. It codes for CASSSKMASGAYEQYF. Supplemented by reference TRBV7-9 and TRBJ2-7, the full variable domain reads DTGVSQNPRHKITKRGQNVTFRCDPISEHNRLYWYRQTLGQGPEFLTYFQNEAQLEKSRLLSDRFSAERPKGSFSTLEIQRTEQGDSAMYLCASSSKMASGAYEQYFGPGTRLTVT.

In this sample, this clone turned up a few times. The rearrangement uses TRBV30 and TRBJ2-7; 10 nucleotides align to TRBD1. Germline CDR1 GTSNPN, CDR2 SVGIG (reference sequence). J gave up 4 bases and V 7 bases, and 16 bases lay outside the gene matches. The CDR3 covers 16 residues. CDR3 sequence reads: CASRRSRDRGGYEQYF. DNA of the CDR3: TGTGCCTCCAGGAGGTCCCGGGACAGGGGAGGTTACGAGCAGTACTTC.

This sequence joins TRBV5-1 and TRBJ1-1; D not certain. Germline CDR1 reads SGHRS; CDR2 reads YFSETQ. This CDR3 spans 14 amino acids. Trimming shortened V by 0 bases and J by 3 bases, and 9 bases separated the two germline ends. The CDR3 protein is CASSLDTSDTEAFF. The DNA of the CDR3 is TGCGCCAGCAGCTTGGACACCTCAGACACTGAAGCTTTCTTT.

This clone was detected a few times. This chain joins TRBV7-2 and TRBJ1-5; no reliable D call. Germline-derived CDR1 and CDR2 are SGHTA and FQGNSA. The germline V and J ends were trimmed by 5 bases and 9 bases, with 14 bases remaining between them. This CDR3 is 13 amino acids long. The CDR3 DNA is TGTGCCAGCAGCAACCCCACTAGTAGGCCCCAGCATTTT. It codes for CASSNPTSRPQHF.

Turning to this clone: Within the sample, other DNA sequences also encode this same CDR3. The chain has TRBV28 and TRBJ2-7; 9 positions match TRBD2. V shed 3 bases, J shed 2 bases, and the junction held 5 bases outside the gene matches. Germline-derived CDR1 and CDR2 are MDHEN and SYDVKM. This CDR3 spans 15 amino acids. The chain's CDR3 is CASSLLTSGAYEQYF. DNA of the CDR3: TGTGCCAGCAGTTTGCTGACTAGCGGTGCCTACGAGCAGTACTTC.

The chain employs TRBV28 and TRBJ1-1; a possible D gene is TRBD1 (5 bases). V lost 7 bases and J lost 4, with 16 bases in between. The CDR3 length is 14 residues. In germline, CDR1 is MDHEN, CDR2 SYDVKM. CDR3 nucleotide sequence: TGTGCCAGCAAGCCGGCAGGGTCCCCCACTGAAGCTTTCTTT. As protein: CASKPAGSPTEAFF.

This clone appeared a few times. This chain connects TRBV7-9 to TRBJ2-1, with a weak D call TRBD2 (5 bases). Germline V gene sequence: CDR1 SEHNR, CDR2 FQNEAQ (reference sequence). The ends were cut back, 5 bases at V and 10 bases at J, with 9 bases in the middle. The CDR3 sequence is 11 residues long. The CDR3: CASSNSVEQFF. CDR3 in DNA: TGTGCCAGCAGCAATAGCGTGGAGCAGTTCTTC.

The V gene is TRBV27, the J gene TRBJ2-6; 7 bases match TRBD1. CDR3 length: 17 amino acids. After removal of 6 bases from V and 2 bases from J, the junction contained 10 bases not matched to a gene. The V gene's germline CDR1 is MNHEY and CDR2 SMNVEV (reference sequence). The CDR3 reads CASRPLSGTAGANVLTF. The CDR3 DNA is TGTGCCAGCAGACCACTCTCTGGGACAGCTGGGGCCAACGTCCTGACTTTC.

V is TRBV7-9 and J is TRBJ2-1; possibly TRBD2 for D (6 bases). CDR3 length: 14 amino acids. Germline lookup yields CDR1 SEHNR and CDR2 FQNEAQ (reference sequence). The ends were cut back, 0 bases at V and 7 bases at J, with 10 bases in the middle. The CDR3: CASSLAGTQNEQFF. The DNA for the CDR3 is TGTGCCAGCAGCTTAGCCGGGACTCAAAATGAGCAGTTCTTC. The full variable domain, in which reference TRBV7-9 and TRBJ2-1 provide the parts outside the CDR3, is DTGVSQNPRHKITKRGQNVTFRCDPISEHNRLYWYRQTLGQGPEFLTYFQNEAQLEKSRLLSDRFSAERPKGSFSTLEIQRTEQGDSAMYLCASSLAGTQNEQFFGPGTRLTVL.

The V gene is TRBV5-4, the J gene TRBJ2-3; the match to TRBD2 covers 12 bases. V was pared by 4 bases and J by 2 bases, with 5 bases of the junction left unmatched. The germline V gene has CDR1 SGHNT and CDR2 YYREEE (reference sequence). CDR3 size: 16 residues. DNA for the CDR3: TGTGCCAGCAGCGAACGACTAGCGGGAGACACAGATACGCAGTATTTT. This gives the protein CASSERLAGDTDTQYF.

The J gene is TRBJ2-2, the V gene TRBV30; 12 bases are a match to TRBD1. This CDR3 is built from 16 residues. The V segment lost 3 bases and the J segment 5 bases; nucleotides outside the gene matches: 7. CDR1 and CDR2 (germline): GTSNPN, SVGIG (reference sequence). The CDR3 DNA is TGTGCCTGGAGGAAACCGGGACAGGGGGCGACCGGGGAGCTGTTTTTT. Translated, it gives CAWRKPGQGATGELFF.

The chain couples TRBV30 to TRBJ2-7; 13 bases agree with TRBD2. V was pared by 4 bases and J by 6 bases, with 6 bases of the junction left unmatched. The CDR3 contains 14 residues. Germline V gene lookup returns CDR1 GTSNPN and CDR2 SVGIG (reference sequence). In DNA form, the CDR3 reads TGTGCCTGGACCGGACTAGCGGGAGCCGGCGAGCAGTACTTC. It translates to CAWTGLAGAGEQYF.

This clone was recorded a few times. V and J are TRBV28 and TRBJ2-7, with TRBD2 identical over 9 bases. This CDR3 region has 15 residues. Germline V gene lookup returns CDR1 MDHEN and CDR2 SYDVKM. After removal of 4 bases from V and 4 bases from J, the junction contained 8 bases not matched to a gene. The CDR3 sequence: CASSSPVAGGYEQYF. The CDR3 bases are TGTGCCAGCAGTTCCCCGGTGGCGGGAGGGTACGAGCAGTACTTC. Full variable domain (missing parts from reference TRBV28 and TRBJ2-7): DVKVTQSSRYLVKRTGEKVFLECVQDMDHENMFWYRQDPGLGLRLIYFSYDVKMKEKGDIPEGYSVSREKKERFSLILESASTNQTSMYLCASSSPVAGGYEQYFGPGTRLTVT.

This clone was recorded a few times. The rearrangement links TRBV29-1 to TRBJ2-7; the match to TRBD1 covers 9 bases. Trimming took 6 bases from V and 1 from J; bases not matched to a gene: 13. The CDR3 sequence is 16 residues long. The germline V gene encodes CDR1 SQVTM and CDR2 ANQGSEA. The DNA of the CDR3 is TGCAGCGTGAACAGCCCTGCGACAGGGGGATCCTACGAGCAGTACTTC. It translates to CSVNSPATGGSYEQYF.

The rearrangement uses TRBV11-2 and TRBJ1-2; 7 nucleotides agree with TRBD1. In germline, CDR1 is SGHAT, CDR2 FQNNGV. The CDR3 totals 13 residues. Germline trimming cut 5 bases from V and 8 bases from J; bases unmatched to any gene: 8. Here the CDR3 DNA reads TGTGCCAGCAGCCCGTGGACAGGCGGGGGCTACACCTTC. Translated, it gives CASSPWTGGGYTF.

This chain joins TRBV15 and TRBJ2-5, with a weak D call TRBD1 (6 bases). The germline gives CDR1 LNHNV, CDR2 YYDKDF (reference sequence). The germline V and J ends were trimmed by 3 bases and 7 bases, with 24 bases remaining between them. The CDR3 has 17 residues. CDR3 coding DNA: TGTGCCACCAGCAGGGAAGCAATGGGACACGTACTGGGGACCCAGTACTTC. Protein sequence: CATSREAMGHVLGTQYF. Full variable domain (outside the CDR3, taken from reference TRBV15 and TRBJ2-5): DAMVIQNPRYQVTQFGKPVTLSCSQTLNHNVMYWYQQKSSQAPKLLFHYYDKDFNNEADTPDNFQSRRPNTSFCFLDIRSPGLGDTAMYLCATSREAMGHVLGTQYFGPGTRLLVL.

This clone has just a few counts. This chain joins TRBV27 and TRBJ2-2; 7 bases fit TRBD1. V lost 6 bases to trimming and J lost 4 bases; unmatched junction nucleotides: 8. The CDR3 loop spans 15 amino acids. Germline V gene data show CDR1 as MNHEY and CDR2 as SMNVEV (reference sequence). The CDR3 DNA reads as TGTGCCAGCAGCCCAACCCGACAGGGCACCGGGGAGCTGTTTTTT. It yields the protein CASSPTRQGTGELFF.

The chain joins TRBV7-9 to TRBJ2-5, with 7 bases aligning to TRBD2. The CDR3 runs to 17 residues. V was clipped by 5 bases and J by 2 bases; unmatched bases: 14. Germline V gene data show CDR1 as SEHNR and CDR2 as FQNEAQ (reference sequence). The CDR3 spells CASSLRRAGRVQETQYF. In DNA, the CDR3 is TGTGCCAGCAGCCTAAGGCGAGCGGGACGCGTTCAAGAGACCCAGTACTTC.

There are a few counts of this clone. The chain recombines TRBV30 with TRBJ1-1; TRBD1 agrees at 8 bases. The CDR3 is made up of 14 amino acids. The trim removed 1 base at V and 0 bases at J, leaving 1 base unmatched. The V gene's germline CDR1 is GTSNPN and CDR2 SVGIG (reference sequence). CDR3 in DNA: TGTGCCTGGAGTGGGGGACAGGTGAACACTGAAGCTTTCTTT. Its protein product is CAWSGGQVNTEAFF.

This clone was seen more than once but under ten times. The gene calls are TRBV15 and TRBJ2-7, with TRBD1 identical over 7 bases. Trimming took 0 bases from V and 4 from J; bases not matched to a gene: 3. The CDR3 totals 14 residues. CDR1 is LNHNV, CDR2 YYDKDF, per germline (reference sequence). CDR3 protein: CATSREGGGYEQYF. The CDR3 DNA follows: TGTGCCACCAGCAGAGAAGGGGGCGGGTACGAGCAGTACTTC. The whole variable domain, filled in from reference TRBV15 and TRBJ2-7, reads DAMVIQNPRYQVTQFGKPVTLSCSQTLNHNVMYWYQQKSSQAPKLLFHYYDKDFNNEADTPDNFQSRRPNTSFCFLDIRSPGLGDTAMYLCATSREGGGYEQYFGPGTRLTVT.

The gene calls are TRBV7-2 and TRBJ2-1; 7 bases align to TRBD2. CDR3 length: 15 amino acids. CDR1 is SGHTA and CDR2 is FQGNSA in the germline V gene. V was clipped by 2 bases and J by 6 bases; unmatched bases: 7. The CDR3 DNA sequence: TGTGCCAGCAGCTTACTGAACGGGAGGCCCAATGAGCAGTTCTTC. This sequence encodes CASSLLNGRPNEQFF.

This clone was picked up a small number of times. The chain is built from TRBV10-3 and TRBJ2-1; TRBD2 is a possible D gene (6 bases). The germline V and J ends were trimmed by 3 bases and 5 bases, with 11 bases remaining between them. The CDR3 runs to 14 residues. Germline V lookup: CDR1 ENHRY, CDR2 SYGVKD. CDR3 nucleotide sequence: TGTGCCATCAGTGAAACTAGCCCTCACAATGAGCAGTTCTTC. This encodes CAISETSPHNEQFF.

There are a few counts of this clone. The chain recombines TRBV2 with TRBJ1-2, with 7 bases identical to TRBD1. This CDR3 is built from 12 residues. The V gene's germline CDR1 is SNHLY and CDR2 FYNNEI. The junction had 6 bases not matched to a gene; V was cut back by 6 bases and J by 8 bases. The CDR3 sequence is CASSRLDRGYTF. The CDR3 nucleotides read TGTGCCAGCAGCAGGCTGGACAGGGGCTACACCTTC.

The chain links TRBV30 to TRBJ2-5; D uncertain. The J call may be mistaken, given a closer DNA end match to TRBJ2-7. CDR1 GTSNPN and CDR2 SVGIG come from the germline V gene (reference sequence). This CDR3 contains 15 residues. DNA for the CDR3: TGTGCCTGGAGTACACCCCAGGCCGGCCGCTACGAGCAGTACTTC. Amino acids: CAWSTPQAGRYEQYF.